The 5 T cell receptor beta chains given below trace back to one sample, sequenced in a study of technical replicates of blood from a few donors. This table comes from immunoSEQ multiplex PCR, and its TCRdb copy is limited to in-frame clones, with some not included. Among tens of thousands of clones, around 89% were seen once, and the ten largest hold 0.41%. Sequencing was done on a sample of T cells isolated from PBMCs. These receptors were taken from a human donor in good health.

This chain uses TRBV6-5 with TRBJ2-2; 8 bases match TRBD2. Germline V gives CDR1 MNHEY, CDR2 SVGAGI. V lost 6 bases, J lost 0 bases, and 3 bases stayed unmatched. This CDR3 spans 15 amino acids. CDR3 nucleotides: TGTGCCAGCAGCTTTAGCGGGGCGAACACCGGGGAGCTGTTTTTT. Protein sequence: CASSFSGANTGELFF.

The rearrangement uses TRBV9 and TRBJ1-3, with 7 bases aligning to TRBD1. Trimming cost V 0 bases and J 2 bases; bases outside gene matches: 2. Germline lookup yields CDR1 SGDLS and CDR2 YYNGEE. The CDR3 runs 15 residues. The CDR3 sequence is CASSVADRAGNTIYF. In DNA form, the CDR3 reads TGTGCCAGCAGCGTAGCTGACAGGGCTGGAAACACCATATATTTT. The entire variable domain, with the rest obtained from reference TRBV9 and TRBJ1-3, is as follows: DSGVTQTPKHLITATGQRVTLRCSPRSGDLSVYWYQQSLDQGLQFLIQYYNGEERAKGNILERFSAQQFPDLHSELNLSSLELGDSALYFCASSVADRAGNTIYFGEGSWLTVV.

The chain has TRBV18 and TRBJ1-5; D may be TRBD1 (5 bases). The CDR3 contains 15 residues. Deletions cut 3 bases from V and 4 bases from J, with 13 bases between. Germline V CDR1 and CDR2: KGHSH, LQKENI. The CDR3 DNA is TGTGCCAGCTCACCGGGCAGGGCCCCAAATCAGCCCCAGCATTTT. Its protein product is CASSPGRAPNQPQHF.

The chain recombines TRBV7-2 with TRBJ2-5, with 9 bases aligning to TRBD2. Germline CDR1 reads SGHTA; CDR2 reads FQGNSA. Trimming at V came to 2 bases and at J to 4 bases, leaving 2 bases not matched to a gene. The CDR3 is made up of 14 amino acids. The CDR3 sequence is CASSLRRGGETQYF. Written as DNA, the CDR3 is TGTGCCAGCAGCTTAAGGCGGGGGGGAGAGACCCAGTACTTC.

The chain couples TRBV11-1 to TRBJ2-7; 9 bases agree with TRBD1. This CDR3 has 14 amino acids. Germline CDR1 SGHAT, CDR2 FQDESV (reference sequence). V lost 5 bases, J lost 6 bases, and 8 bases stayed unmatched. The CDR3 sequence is CASSPYRGHSEQYF. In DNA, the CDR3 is TGTGCCAGCAGCCCGTACAGGGGGCATAGCGAGCAGTACTTC. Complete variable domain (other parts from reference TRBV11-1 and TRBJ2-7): EAEVAQSPRYKITEKSQAVAFWCDPISGHATLYWYRQILGQGPELLVQFQDESVVDDSQLPKDRFSAERLKGVDSTLKIQPAELGDSAMYLCASSPYRGHSEQYFGPGTRLTVT.